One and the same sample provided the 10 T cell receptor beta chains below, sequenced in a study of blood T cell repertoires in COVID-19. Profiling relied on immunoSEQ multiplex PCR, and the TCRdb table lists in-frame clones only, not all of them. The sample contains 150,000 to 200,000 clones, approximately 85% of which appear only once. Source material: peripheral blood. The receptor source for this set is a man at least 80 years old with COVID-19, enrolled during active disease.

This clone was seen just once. The CDR3 DNA reads TGTGCCAGCACCCTTACGAAGGGGAAAGGCACTGAAGCTTTCTTT. It yields the protein CASTLTKGKGTEAFF. The V call is TRBV6-6, the J call TRBJ1-1; possibly TRBD1 for D (5 bases). The germline V gene encodes CDR1 MNHNY and CDR2 SVGAGI (reference sequence). Trimming cost V 7 bases and J 4 bases, with 19 bases left between them. This CDR3 is 15 amino acids long.

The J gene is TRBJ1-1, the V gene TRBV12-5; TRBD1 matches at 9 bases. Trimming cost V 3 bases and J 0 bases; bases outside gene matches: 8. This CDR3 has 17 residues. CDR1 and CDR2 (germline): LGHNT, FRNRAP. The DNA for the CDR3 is TGTGCTAGTGGTTTCGAGACAGGGGGGGTTGTGAACACTGAAGCTTTCTTT. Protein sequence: CASGFETGGVVNTEAFF.

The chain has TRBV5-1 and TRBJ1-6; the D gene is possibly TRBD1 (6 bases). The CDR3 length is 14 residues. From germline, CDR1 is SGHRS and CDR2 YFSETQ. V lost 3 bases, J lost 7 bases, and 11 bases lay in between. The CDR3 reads CASSSGDPNSPLHF. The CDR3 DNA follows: TGCGCCAGCAGCTCAGGGGATCCCAATTCACCCCTCCACTTT.

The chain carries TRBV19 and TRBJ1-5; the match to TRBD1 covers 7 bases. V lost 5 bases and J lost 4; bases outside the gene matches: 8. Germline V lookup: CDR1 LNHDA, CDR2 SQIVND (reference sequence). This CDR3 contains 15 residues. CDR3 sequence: CASSHNRGPNQPQHF. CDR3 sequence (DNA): TGTGCCAGTAGTCACAACAGGGGCCCTAATCAGCCCCAGCATTTT.

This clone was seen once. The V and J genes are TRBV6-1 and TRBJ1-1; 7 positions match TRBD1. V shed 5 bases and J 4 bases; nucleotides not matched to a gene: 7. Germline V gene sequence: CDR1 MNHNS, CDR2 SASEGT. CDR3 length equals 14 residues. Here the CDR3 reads CASSYTGERTEAFF. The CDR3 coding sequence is TGTGCCAGCAGTTATACAGGGGAACGCACTGAAGCTTTCTTT.

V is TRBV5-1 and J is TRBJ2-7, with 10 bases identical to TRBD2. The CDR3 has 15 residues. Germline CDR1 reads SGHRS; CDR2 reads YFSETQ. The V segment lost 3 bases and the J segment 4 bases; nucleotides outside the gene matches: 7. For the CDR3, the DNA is TGCGCCAGCAGCTCACGTCCTAGCGGGGGTTACGAGCAGTACTTC. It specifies CASSSRPSGGYEQYF.

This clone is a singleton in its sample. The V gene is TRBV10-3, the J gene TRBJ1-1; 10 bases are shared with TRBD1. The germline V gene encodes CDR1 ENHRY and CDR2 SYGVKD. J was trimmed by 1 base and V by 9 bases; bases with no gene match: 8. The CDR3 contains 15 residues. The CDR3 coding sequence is TGTGCCATTGGGACAGGGGCCATTTCGAACACTGAAGCTTTCTTT. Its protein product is CAIGTGAISNTEAFF.

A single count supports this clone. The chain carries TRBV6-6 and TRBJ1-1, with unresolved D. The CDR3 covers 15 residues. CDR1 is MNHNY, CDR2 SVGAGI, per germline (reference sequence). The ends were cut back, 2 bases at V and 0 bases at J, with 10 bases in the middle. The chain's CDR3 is CASSYLDILNTEAFF. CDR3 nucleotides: TGTGCCAGCAGTTACCTTGACATCTTGAACACTGAAGCTTTCTTT.

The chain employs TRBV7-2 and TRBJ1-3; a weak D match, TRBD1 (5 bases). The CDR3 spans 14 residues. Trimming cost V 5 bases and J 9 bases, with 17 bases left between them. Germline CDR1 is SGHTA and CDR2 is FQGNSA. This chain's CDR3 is CASSPAFMGGTIYF. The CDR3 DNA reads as TGTGCCAGCAGCCCGGCCTTCATGGGGGGCACCATATATTTT. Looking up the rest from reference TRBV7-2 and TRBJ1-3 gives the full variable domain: GAGVSQSPSNKVTEKGKDVELRCDPISGHTALYWYRQSLGQGLEFLIYFQGNSAPDKSGLPSDRFSAERTGGSVSTLTIQRTQQEDSAVYLCASSPAFMGGTIYFGEGSWLTVV.

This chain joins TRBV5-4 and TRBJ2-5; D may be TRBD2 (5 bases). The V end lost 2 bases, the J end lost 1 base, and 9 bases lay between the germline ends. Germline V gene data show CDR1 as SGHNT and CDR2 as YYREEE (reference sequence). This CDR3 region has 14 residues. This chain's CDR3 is CASSFPGSQETQYF. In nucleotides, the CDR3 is TGTGCCAGCAGCTTCCCGGGATCCCAAGAGACCCAGTACTTC.